This entry is about one TCR beta chain. What it binds is not known. This entry is derived from a study of shared clonotypes between healthy human individuals. Findings and limits, study-wide: Read depth was anticipated to influence clonotype sharing among donors. Relative to memory subsets, naive subsets generally showed larger estimated richness. Several donors held about 5% of naive CD4 clonotypes in common.

Repertoires were generated with immunoSEQ multiplex PCR, while TCRdb's copy carries only in-frame clones and drops some. The repertoire includes roughly 2,000,000 clones, around 95% of them detected once, and over 1.5% sits in the top ten. As defined, naive CD8 cells were CD45RO-negative and positively selected for CCR7, with terminally differentiated effector memory CD45RA+ cells excluded. Every donor was a Caucasian adult from Nashville, Tennessee. The J segment lost 4 bases and the V segment lost 4 bases, leaving 6 bases of the junction unmatched. CDR3 size: 16 residues. CDR1 and CDR2 from the germline V gene are MGHRA and YSYEKL.

Sequenced input: naive CD8+ T cells from PBMCs. The clonotype originates from a man aged 18 to 35 in good health. Some clones in this sample may be carry-over from other donors' samples. The chain recombines TRBV4-1 with TRBJ2-1; 11 positions match TRBD1. The CDR3 DNA sequence: TGCGCCAGCAGCCGGGACAGGGGGACCCTTTACAATGAGCAGTTCTTC. Translation gives CASSRDRGTLYNEQFF.